What follows is one TCR beta chain and its context. The antigen is not known. Time point specified: pre-sensitization, week 0. Treatment noted: therapeutic diphenylcyclopropenone sensitization with weekly scalp DPC. Germline values: CDR1 SGDLS, CDR2 YYNGEE. V shed 0 bases, J shed 8 bases, and the junction held 7 bases outside the gene matches. The CDR3 contains 16 residues. These data are taken from a study of human T cells and chemical hapten exposure. Study observations and caveats: No change in TCRs above 1 in 1000 frequency was produced by DPC sensitization.

TCRdb processed the RACE reads anew with MiXCR; each CDR3 protein has one entry. The sample lists about 350,000 distinct CDR3 sequences, approximately 5% seen once, with about 7.7% in the top ten. The rearrangement links TRBV9 to TRBJ1-6; 8 nucleotides align to TRBD1. The TCR originated in a woman younger than 35 with alopecia areata. Some clones in this sample may be carry-over from other donors' samples. This specimen consisted of whole blood, obtained in connection with sensitization to the hapten diphenylcyclopropenone (DPC). CDR3 DNA sequence: TGTGCCAGCAGCGTAGGACAGGGGACCGAGGATTCACCCCTCCACTTT. Amino acids: CASSVGQGTEDSPLHF. The entire variable domain, with the rest obtained from reference TRBV9 and TRBJ1-6, is as follows: DSGVTQTPKHLITATGQRVTLRCSPRSGDLSVYWYQQSLDQGLQFLIQYYNGEERAKGNILERFSAQQFPDLHSELNLSSLELGDSALYFCASSVGQGTEDSPLHFGNGTRLTVT.